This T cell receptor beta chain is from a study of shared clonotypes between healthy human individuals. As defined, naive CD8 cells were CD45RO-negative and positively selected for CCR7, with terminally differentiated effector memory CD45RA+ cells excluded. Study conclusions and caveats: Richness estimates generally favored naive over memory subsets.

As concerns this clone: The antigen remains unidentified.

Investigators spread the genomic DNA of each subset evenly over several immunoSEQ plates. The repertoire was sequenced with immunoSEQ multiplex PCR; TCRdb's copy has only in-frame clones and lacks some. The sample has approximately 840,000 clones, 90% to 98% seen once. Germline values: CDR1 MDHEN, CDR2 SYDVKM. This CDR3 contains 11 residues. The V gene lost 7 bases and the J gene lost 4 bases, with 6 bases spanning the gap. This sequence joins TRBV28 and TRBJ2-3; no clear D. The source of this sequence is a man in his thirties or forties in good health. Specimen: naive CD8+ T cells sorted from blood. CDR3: CASKRADTQYF. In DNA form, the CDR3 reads TGTGCCAGCAAACGGGCAGATACGCAGTATTTT.